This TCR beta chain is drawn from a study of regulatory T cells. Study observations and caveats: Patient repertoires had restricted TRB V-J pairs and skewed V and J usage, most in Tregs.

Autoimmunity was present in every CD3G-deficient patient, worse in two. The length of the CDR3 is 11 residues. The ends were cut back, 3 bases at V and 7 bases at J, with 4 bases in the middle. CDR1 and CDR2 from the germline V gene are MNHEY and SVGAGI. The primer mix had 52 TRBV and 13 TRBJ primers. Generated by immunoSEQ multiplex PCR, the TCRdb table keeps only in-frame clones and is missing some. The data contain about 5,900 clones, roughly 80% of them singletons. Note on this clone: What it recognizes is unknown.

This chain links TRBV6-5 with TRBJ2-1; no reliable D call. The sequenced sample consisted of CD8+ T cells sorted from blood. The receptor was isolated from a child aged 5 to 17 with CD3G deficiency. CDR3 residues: CASSYGNEQFF. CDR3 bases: TGTGCCAGCAGTTATGGAAATGAGCAGTTCTTC.